This T cell receptor beta chain derives from a study of CD8 T cells in Susac syndrome. Study-wide points: The study conceded that its TCR sequencing and HLA analysis involved relatively few individuals.

Reverse transcription of about 0.5 to 1 ug RNA used random hexamers. One entry per CDR3 protein, called by TCRdb with MiXCR from the immunoSEQ multiplex PCR reads. The profile shows some 300,000 distinct CDR3 sequences, 65% to 90% of them singletons. To note about this clonotype: The antigen is unknown.

There are 17 residues in the CDR3. CDR1 MNHEY and CDR2 SVGEGT come from the germline V gene. V was pared by 0 bases and J by 5 bases, with 11 bases of the junction left unmatched. The multiple sclerosis control group was made up of treatment-naive patients with stable or active relapsing-remitting disease. The clonotype comes from a human donor with multiple sclerosis. Source material: CD8+ T cells from PBMCs. V gene TRBV6-2 or TRBV6-3 combines with J gene TRBJ2-7; 9 bases agree with TRBD2. CDR3 nucleotides: TGTGCCAGCAGTTACTCCCATTGGCTAGCGGGACCCCACGAGCAGTACTTC. Amino acids: CASSYSHWLAGPHEQYF.